The present T cell receptor beta chain was sequenced within a study of cytomegalovirus exposure and HLA in healthy donors. PCR used 60 Vbeta primers and 13 Jbeta primers. Produced via immunoSEQ multiplex PCR; TCRdb's table is partial and in-frame only. In the table there are around 170,000 clones, 79% of which are singletons. On this clone itself: This CDR3 is also generated by other DNA sequences in the sample.

Germline V CDR1 and CDR2: SNHLY, FYNNEI. V was shortened by 5 bases and J by 2 bases, with 15 bases between the two germline ends. The CDR3 is 15 amino acids. The source is a woman in her thirties or forties in good health and CMV-seronegative. The J gene is TRBJ2-5, the V gene TRBV2; TRBD1 is a possible D gene (6 bases). Input material: PBMCs. CDR3 amino acids: CASSQYFGQQETQYF. In DNA form, the CDR3 reads TGTGCCAGCAGTCAATACTTTGGACAGCAAGAGACCCAGTACTTC.